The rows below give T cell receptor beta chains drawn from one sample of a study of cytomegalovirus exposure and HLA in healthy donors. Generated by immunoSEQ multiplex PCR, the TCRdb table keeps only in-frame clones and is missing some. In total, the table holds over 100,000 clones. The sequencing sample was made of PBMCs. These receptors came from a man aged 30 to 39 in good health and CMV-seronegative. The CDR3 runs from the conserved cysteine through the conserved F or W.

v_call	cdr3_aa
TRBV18	CASSPPGEANQPQHF
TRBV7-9	CASSLKGYGLAASTDTQYF
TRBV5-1	CASRSTVTYEQYF
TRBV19	CASSLQGLSSYEQYF
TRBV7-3	CASSATPQFQETQYF
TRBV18	CASSSGTGWDQPQHF
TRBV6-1	CASRAGTGWHEKLFF
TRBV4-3	CASSEGGTGHTEAFF
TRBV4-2	CASSQTTGVNSPLHF
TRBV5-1	CASSPGLVPDTQYF
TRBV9	CASSVQGTTGANVLTF
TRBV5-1	CASSLGAGYPYEQYF
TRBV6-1	CAISGSGGPRNEQFF
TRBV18	CASSQGQGGTDTQYF
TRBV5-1	CASSEPGAGYTF
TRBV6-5	CASRGQGASNYGYTF
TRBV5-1	CASSLLGLSGGTDTQYF
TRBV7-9	CASSYGQGYGYTF
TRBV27	CASSVMGAGGIYEQYF
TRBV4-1	CASSRDRGNQPQHF
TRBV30	CAWGTGELFF
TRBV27	CASTSGGPAPYEQYF
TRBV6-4	CASSPSGGASNEQFF
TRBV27	CASTQGPPYGYTF